The 13 T cell receptor beta chains listed next were all sequenced from one sample in a study of CD8 T cells in Susac syndrome. An input of roughly 0.5 to 1 ug of RNA was subjected to reverse transcription using random hexamers. From the immunoSEQ multiplex PCR reads, TCRdb called clonotypes with MiXCR, one entry per CDR3 protein. The data hold roughly 120,000 distinct CDR3 sequences, with 94% observed a single time. Sequenced sample: CD4+ T cells from PBMCs. The receptors stem from a human donor in good health.

This clonotype was observed a single time. This sequence joins TRBV28 and TRBJ1-1; perhaps TRBD1 as D (5 bases). Per the germline V gene, CDR1 is MDHEN and CDR2 is SYDVKM. The CDR3 length is 14 residues. V was shortened by 2 bases and J by 4 bases, with 11 bases between the two germline ends. The CDR3 nucleotides are TGTGCCAGCAGTTTACAGGGATCTGGCACTGAAGCTTTCTTT. Translating it yields CASSLQGSGTEAFF.

The CDR3 nucleotides read TGCAGCGTTGACGGACAGGACTACGAGCAGTACTTC. It translates to CSVDGQDYEQYF. The chain carries TRBV29-1 and TRBJ2-7; 7 nucleotides match TRBD1. The CDR3 consists of 12 residues. Germline assignment: CDR1 SQVTM and CDR2 ANQGSEA. The trim removed 3 bases at V and 3 bases at J, leaving 2 bases unmatched.

V gene TRBV4-3 combines with J gene TRBJ2-4; no definite D call. The CDR3 is made up of 15 amino acids. The germline CDR1 and CDR2 sequences are LGHNA and YSLEER. Trimming shortened V by 0 bases and J by 10 bases, and 16 bases separated the two germline ends. CDR3 in DNA: TGCGCCAGCAGCCAAGATTGGGTTGGCGGAACTATTCAGTACTTC. Protein: CASSQDWVGGTIQYF.

The chain carries TRBV10-3 and TRBJ2-7, with TRBD2 as a possible D gene (7 bases). Germline V gene sequence: CDR1 ENHRY, CDR2 SYGVKD. This CDR3 spans 13 amino acids. Trimming took 6 bases from V and 4 from J, leaving 13 bases between them. The CDR3 coding sequence is TGTGCCATCAGGGCGGGGGCTACTTACGAGCAGTACTTC. As protein: CAIRAGATYEQYF.

The J gene is TRBJ2-7, the V gene TRBV6-5, with 7 bases lining up with TRBD2. The CDR3 contains 12 residues. V gave up 10 bases and J gave up 3 bases; unmatched junction bases: 6. Germline loops: CDR1 MNHEY, CDR2 SVGAGI. This CDR3 is CATGSGYYEQYF. Written as DNA, the CDR3 is TGTGCCACCGGTAGCGGGTACTACGAGCAGTACTTC.

The chain is built from TRBV28 and TRBJ1-4; 7 nucleotides align to TRBD1. The CDR3 is 15 amino acids. Germline CDR1 is MDHEN and CDR2 is SYDVKM. The ends lost 6 bases at V and 0 bases at J; junction bases unmatched: 4. The chain's CDR3 is CASSSGGATNEKLFF. In nucleotides, the CDR3 is TGTGCCAGCAGCTCAGGGGGAGCAACTAATGAAAAACTGTTTTTT.

This clonotype appeared a few times. This chain links TRBV2 with TRBJ2-7, with D tentatively TRBD1 or TRBD2 (5 bases each). CDR1 is SNHLY and CDR2 is FYNNEI in the germline V gene. This CDR3 has 11 residues. V lost 6 bases and J 2 bases, leaving 5 bases between the germline ends. The CDR3 loop is CASRGAYEQYF. CDR3 bases: TGTGCCAGCAGGGGGGCCTACGAGCAGTACTTC. The whole variable domain, filled in from reference TRBV2 and TRBJ2-7, reads EPEVTQTPSHQVTQMGQEVILRCVPISNHLYFYWYRQILGQKVEFLVSFYNNEISEKSEIFDDQFSVERPDGSNFTLKIRSTKLEDSAMYFCASRGAYEQYFGPGTRLTVT.

This sequence joins TRBV21-1 and TRBJ1-4; the table's TRBD1 call for D was not verified on the DNA. TRBV21-1 is a recognized pseudogene. The CDR3 is made up of 17 amino acids. CDR3 amino acids: CASSTRLDRTTNEKLFF. CDR3 DNA: TGTGCCAGCAGCACCCGTCTTGACAGGACCACTAATGAAAAACTGTTTTTT.

The chain links TRBV19 to TRBJ2-1; D may be TRBD1 (6 bases). Trimming left V 5 bases short and J 7 bases short, with 18 bases between. CDR3 length: 15 amino acids. CDR1 is LNHDA and CDR2 is SQIVND in the germline V gene (reference sequence). This CDR3 is CASSVWGRNTNEQFF. As DNA, the CDR3 is TGTGCCAGTAGTGTCTGGGGGCGCAATACTAATGAGCAGTTCTTC.

The gene calls are TRBV20-1 and TRBJ1-1, with 11 positions matching TRBD1. V lost 5 bases and J lost 7; bases outside the gene matches: 6. Germline CDR1 reads DFQATT; CDR2 reads SNEGSKA (reference sequence). This CDR3 is built from 13 residues. As DNA, the CDR3 is TGCAGTGCTGCCGGGACAGGGGGTAATGAAGCTTTCTTT. This translates into CSAAGTGGNEAFF.

This clonotype was picked up one time. The chain couples TRBV12-3 or TRBV12-4 to TRBJ2-7; 8 nucleotides match TRBD1. CDR3 size: 11 residues. V gave up 7 bases and J gave up 11 bases; unmatched junction bases: 7. CDR3 sequence reads: CASTSGGAKYF. DNA for the CDR3: TGTGCCAGCACGTCAGGGGGCGCAAAGTACTTC.

The CDR3: CSARVASGGGYEQFF. The CDR3 DNA follows: TGCAGTGCTAGAGTAGCTAGCGGGGGTGGCTATGAGCAGTTCTTC. This chain joins TRBV20-1 and TRBJ2-1; 10 bases align to TRBD2. Germline V gene sequence: CDR1 DFQATT, CDR2 SNEGSKA (reference sequence). The V and J ends lost 1 base and 8 bases, in that order; junction bases with no gene match: 8. The CDR3 has 15 residues.

This clonotype has just one count. This chain joins TRBV5-1 and TRBJ2-7; a weak D match, TRBD2 (6 bases). In germline, CDR1 is SGHRS, CDR2 YFSETQ. The length of the CDR3 is 16 residues. The germline V and J ends were trimmed by 2 bases and 4 bases, with 19 bases remaining between them. CDR3 coding DNA: TGCGCCAGCAGCTTTGATAATTTTGGTGCGGGGTACGAGCAGTACTTC. It specifies CASSFDNFGAGYEQYF.